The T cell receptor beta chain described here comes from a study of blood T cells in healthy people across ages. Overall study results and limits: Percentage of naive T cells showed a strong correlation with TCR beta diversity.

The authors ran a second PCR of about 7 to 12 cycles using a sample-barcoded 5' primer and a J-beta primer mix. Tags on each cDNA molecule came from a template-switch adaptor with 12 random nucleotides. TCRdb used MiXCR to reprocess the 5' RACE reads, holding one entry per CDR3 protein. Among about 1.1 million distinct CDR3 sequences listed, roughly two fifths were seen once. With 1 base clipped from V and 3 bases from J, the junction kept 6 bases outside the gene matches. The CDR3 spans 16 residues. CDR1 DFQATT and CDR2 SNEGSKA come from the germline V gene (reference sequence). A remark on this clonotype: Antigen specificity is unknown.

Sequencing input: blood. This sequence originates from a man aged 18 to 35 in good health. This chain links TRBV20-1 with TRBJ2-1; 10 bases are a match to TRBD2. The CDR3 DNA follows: TGCAGTGCTAGAGTATTAGCGGGGGGCCACTACAATGAGCAGTTCTTC. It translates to CSARVLAGGHYNEQFF.